This is a list of T cell receptor beta chains from one sample in a study of blood T cell repertoires in COVID-19. Assay: immunoSEQ multiplex PCR; the TCRdb copy retains only in-frame clones and omits some. The sample lists roughly 89,000 clones, 75% to 85% occurring once. The sequenced material came from peripheral blood. The receptors shown here come from a woman between 70 and 85 years old with acute or convalescent COVID-19. Both conserved end residues are part of each CDR3. Only some rows state a clone size, as once, few, many or a class for expanded clones.

TRBV5-4,.,CASSLAGGMEQFF
TRBV5-4,.,CASSLRTDRGYTF
TRBV6-2/TRBV6-3,.,CASSFPQGLGQPQHF
TRBV6-5,few,CASSSRDTEAFF
TRBV5-1,.,CASSLVPGGQGYGTQYF
TRBV19,.,CASSPDSLLDTIYF
TRBV19,.,CASSRITVGDYTF
TRBV3-1/TRBV3-2,many,CASSPRYNSPLHF
TRBV6-1,once,CASSLRDHYGYTF
TRBV19,.,CASSGRAGANVLTF
TRBV6-5,.,CASSLKSYEQYF
TRBV18,.,CASSPSQGLTNEKLFF
TRBV5-1,.,CASSPGLAYEQYF
TRBV28,.,CASRPRSYEQYF
TRBV19,few,CASSIHRKETQYF
TRBV6-5,once,CASRNSRGGSAEQYF
TRBV2,few,CASSDFGGNYGYTF
TRBV7-3,.,CASSLRSGFGETQYF
TRBV7-8,.,CASSPPTVRVETQYF
TRBV2,.,CASQREAQETQYF
TRBV6-6,.,CASSLDRALDGYTF
TRBV11-2,.,CASSTLGQSSYNSPLHF
TRBV2,.,CASSVDRADGYTF
TRBV4-1,.,CASSPTRDSSNQPQHF
TRBV3-1/TRBV3-2,once,CASSPGTSRFLGEQFF
TRBV28,.,CASGVSGPGETQYF
TRBV6-6,once,CASRPGTADTQYF
TRBV18,.,CASSPLVAGLNTGELFF
TRBV20-1,.,CSARWGQRQFF
TRBV6-5,.,CASTRGQAKDYGYTF
TRBV19,.,CASSAGGAGNEQFF
TRBV4-2,.,CASSQGLRAATNEKLFF
TRBV5-1,few,CASSQRGGAYTGELFF
TRBV28,once,CASSLPLPGANVLTF
TRBV6-5,.,CASNNRAANEKLFF
TRBV3-1/TRBV3-2,.,CASSHPGGDGYTF
TRBV18,once,CASSPLAGKDTQYF
TRBV3-1/TRBV3-2,few,CASSYPGVTYEQYF
TRBV19,.,CASGGQGHNSPLHF
TRBV28,.,CASSRLDSRASPLHF
TRBV19,.,CATGRGARDTQYF
TRBV19,.,CASSTPGHLTYEQFF
TRBV4-2,.,CASSQSSPGTPNEQFF
TRBV19,once,CASTGDKTYEQYF
TRBV5-1,.,CASSLSGGDYGYTF
TRBV28,.,CASRLGQGIYGYTF
TRBV6-1,.,CASSDPTYQPQHF
TRBV3-1/TRBV3-2,.,CASSQDRASGDYEQYF
TRBV5-6,.,CASSLDPGGTYGYTF
TRBV28,.,CASSAQGMAGNTIYF
TRBV5-5,.,CASSFDRTFGETQYF
TRBV28,.,CATRGGGAPNTQYF
TRBV28,.,CASTAGGAGYGYTF
TRBV6-6,.,CASSYSGELYEQYF
TRBV19,.,CASSTRQIAGRYNEQFF
TRBV25-1,few,CASSGLQGYTF
TRBV6-2/TRBV6-3,.,CASSYSRRGSWETQYF
TRBV30,.,CAWSPGAVGYTF
TRBV30,.,CAWEQGAFGYTF
TRBV5-4,.,CASSLGAGVAYEQYF